The present TCR beta chain was sequenced within a study of shared clonotypes between healthy human individuals. Profiling relied on immunoSEQ multiplex PCR, and the TCRdb table lists in-frame clones only, not all of them. There are about 2.4 million clones in the sample; 80% to 95% occur only once, and roughly 0.39% lies in the top ten. What was sequenced was naive CD4+ T cells from PBMCs. The subset here: CD45RA+ positively selected. The TCR originated in a man aged 18 to 30 in good health. Some clones in this sample may be carry-over from other donors' samples.

The CDR3 DNA reads as TGTGCCAGCAGTGACTCCGGGACAACAATTCAGTACTTC. It yields the protein CASSDSGTTIQYF. The V gene is TRBV28, the J gene TRBJ2-4, with a tentative D call TRBD1 (6 bases). V was trimmed by 5 bases and J by 10 bases, leaving 15 bases between them. This CDR3 spans 13 amino acids. The V gene's germline CDR1 is MDHEN and CDR2 SYDVKM. The variable domain in full, with the rest retrieved from reference TRBV28 and TRBJ2-4, is DVKVTQSSRYLVKRTGEKVFLECVQDMDHENMFWYRQDPGLGLRLIYFSYDVKMKEKGDIPEGYSVSREKKERFSLILESASTNQTSMYLCASSDSGTTIQYFGAGTRLSVL.